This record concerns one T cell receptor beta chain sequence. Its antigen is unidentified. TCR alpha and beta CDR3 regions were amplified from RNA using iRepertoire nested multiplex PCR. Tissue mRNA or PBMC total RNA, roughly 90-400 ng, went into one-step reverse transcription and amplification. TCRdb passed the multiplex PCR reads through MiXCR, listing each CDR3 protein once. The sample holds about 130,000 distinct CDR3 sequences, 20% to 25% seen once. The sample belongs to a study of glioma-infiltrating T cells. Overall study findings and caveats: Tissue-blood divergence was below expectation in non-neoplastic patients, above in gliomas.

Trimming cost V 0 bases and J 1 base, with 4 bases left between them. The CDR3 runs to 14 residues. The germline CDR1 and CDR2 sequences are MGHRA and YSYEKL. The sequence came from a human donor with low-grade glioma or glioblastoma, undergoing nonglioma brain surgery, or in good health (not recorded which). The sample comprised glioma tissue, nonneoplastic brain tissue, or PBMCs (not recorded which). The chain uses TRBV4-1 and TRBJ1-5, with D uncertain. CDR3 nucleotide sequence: TGCGCCAGCAGCCAAGATATAAGCAATCAGCCCCAGCATTTT. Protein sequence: CASSQDISNQPQHF.